This entry concerns a single T cell receptor (beta chain). The V gene end was trimmed by 6 bases and the J gene end by 8 bases; junction bases not matched to a gene: 4. Germline V CDR1 and CDR2: SEHNR, FQNEAQ (reference sequence). This CDR3 has 12 residues. The data belong to a study of blood T cell repertoires in COVID-19. Study overall: COVID-19 samples from acute and convalescent phases originated in the United States, Italy and Spain.

Only in-frame clones appear in the TCRdb table, and some are missing; sequencing was by immunoSEQ multiplex PCR. The sample holds hundreds of thousands of clones, 75% to 85% seen once. Sequencing was carried out using peripheral blood. This chain links TRBV7-9 with TRBJ1-2, with 9 bases that match TRBD1. This receptor was obtained from a woman older than 75 with COVID-19, enrolled during active disease. The CDR3 is CASSLDRGGYTF. CDR3 coding DNA: TGTGCCAGCAGTTTGGACAGGGGAGGCTACACCTTC.